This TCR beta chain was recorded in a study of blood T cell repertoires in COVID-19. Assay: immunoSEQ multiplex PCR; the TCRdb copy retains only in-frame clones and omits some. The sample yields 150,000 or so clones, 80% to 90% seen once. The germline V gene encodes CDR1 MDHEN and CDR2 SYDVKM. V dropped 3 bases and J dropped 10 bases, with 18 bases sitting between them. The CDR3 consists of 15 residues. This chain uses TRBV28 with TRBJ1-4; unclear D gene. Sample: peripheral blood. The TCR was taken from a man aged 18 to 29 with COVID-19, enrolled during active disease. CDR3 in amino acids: CASSFSVRGLGKLFF. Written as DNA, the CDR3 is TGTGCCAGCAGTTTTTCGGTCCGAGGCCTTGGAAAACTGTTTTTT.